This is a list of T cell receptor beta chains from one sample in a study of OX40 agonist ivuxolimab in advanced cancers. Profiled with immunoSEQ multiplex PCR; TCRdb holds only in-frame clones, not every one. The repertoire holds over 85,000 clones, 80% to 90% seen once, with approximately 1.2% in the top ten. The sequencing used CD4+ or CD8+ T cells sorted from blood, collected in a trial of the OX40 agonist ivuxolimab. Receptors originate from an adult with an advanced solid tumor such as melanoma, head and neck, liver or kidney cancer. The CDR3 runs from the conserved cysteine through the conserved F or W. Each record gives: J gene, V gene, CDR3 protein.

j_gene: TRBJ1-2
v_gene: TRBV6-1
CDR3aa: CASSVNLPSGAAHYGYTF

j_gene: TRBJ1-3
v_gene: TRBV6-1
CDR3aa: CASSVGGVSGNTIYF

j_gene: TRBJ2-3
v_gene: TRBV7-9
CDR3aa: CASSAPGGGALGTDTQYF

j_gene: TRBJ2-5
v_gene: TRBV7-2
CDR3aa: CASSRGYREGRETQYF

j_gene: TRBJ1-1
v_gene: TRBV6-5
CDR3aa: CASLRAWGEAFF

j_gene: TRBJ2-3
v_gene: TRBV2
CDR3aa: CASSLGGVGDTQYF

j_gene: TRBJ1-4
v_gene: TRBV27
CDR3aa: CASSLWTGGKGEKLFF

j_gene: TRBJ1-3
v_gene: TRBV7-2
CDR3aa: CASSFMVSGPDSGNTIYF

j_gene: TRBJ2-5
v_gene: TRBV27
CDR3aa: CASSRDYQETQYF

j_gene: TRBJ2-3
v_gene: TRBV5-4
CDR3aa: CASSLDEGTDTQYF

j_gene: TRBJ2-3
v_gene: TRBV5-1
CDR3aa: CASTGQGTDTQYF

j_gene: TRBJ1-1
v_gene: TRBV19
CDR3aa: CASSIDRTPGLAFF

j_gene: TRBJ2-1
v_gene: TRBV7-9
CDR3aa: CASSSVGAGGYNEQFF

j_gene: TRBJ2-5
v_gene: TRBV6-8
CDR3aa: CASSYSINGRTQETQYF

j_gene: TRBJ2-2
v_gene: TRBV7-3
CDR3aa: CASSLTPRTGKRGTGELFF

j_gene: TRBJ2-1
v_gene: TRBV5-1
CDR3aa: CASSLGLAGVFYNEQFF

j_gene: TRBJ1-6
v_gene: TRBV13
CDR3aa: CATNRGGNSPLHF

j_gene: TRBJ2-7
v_gene: TRBV19
CDR3aa: CASNPFGGEQYF

j_gene: TRBJ2-3
v_gene: TRBV18
CDR3aa: CASSPGTSTDTQYF

j_gene: TRBJ1-5
v_gene: TRBV18
CDR3aa: CASSRGAVDQPQHF

j_gene: TRBJ1-3
v_gene: TRBV5-4
CDR3aa: CASSFGGLGNTIYF

j_gene: TRBJ2-2
v_gene: TRBV5-8
CDR3aa: CASSWRVRATGELFF

j_gene: TRBJ1-6
v_gene: TRBV4-1
CDR3aa: CASSPNPGTGISPLHF

j_gene: TRBJ2-4
v_gene: TRBV4-1
CDR3aa: CASSQARGNIQYF

j_gene: TRBJ1-3
v_gene: TRBV11-2
CDR3aa: CASSSTGNSGNTIYF

j_gene: TRBJ1-2
v_gene: TRBV28
CDR3aa: CASTSGLLGLSNYGYTF

j_gene: TRBJ1-6
v_gene: TRBV5-4
CDR3aa: CASSEGGQPSPLHF

j_gene: TRBJ2-2
v_gene: TRBV4-2
CDR3aa: CASSQDSVQANTGELFF

j_gene: TRBJ2-6
v_gene: TRBV2
CDR3aa: CASRWQGSGANVLTF

j_gene: TRBJ1-5
v_gene: TRBV2
CDR3aa: CASTLSRDPNQPQHF

j_gene: TRBJ2-1
v_gene: TRBV28
CDR3aa: CASSTAGTPYNEQFF

j_gene: TRBJ1-6
v_gene: TRBV6-5
CDR3aa: CASGDRGGSPLHF

j_gene: TRBJ1-1
v_gene: TRBV28
CDR3aa: CASSSGTGGYNTEAFF

j_gene: TRBJ1-1
v_gene: TRBV15
CDR3aa: CATSAGGLDTEAFF

j_gene: TRBJ2-2
v_gene: TRBV11-3
CDR3aa: CASSSRDRGRAGELFF

j_gene: TRBJ1-2
v_gene: TRBV4-3
CDR3aa: CASSLSTGPTNYGYTF

j_gene: TRBJ1-2
v_gene: TRBV5-1
CDR3aa: CASSWGTGGGYGYTF

j_gene: TRBJ1-1
v_gene: TRBV7-9
CDR3aa: CASSYPDRATEAFF

j_gene: TRBJ1-3
v_gene: TRBV28
CDR3aa: CATSSEGVGGNTIYF

j_gene: TRBJ2-5
v_gene: TRBV10-3
CDR3aa: CAISENLAQGAETQYF

j_gene: TRBJ2-3
v_gene: TRBV6-1
CDR3aa: CASSESLVKDTQYF